This T cell receptor (beta chain) is drawn from a study of blood T cell repertoires in COVID-19 (dated by TCRdb to about 2020). About the full investigation: Samples covering the acute and convalescent phases of COVID-19 were provided by collaborators in the United States, Italy and Spain. The material from the prospective study consisted of cDNA or gDNA derived from T cells, B-cell-depleted T cells, or PBMCs. The dataset comprised deeply sampled blood TCRbeta repertoires from subjects exposed to, actively infected with, or recovered from COVID-19. The repertoires were made available in a free public database intended to serve as a resource for research on the immune response to SARS-CoV-2. Samples were obtained from the ongoing ImmuneRACE study (first 160 participants) and from over 1,000 subjects provided by 6 global collaborators. The sample metadata nearly always contained a de-identified subject ID, COVID-19 status, age in years and sex. Where available, HLA class I and class II types were taken from metadata supplied by the sample provider and were not determined by assay-based typing. Broader findings and caveats from the paper: The quantity of clinical and demographic metadata differed by source and by participant and was supplied without curation.

Another Seattle source contributed samples from volunteer blood donors who had recovered from COVID-19. Each collaborating institution followed its own protocols to collect whole blood in K2EDTA tubes. Collaborator samples were shipped for TCRbeta analysis as frozen whole blood, isolated PBMCs, or DNA extracted from either sample type. Inclusive of the bounding cysteine and phenylalanine, the CDR3 is 13 residues long. Only CDR3 DNA is held: 39 bases, read in frame from base 1. Per the germline V gene, MDHEN is the CDR1 and SYDVKM is the CDR2. Trimming at the junction amounts to 2 bases on V and 6 bases on J, and the germline ends lie 10 bases apart. TCRbeta CDR3 regions were amplified from genomic DNA using the immunoSEQ Assay, a bias-controlled multiplex PCR. The study's processing was this. The number of nucleated cells in each sample was estimated by amplification of reference gene primers within the assay. To quantify the absolute abundance of each unique TCRbeta CDR3 rearrangement, sequence reads were collapsed and filtered. Productive Simpson clonality was computed per sample as the square root of Simpson's diversity index over productive rearrangements. In its TCRdb copy, this immuneACCESS table keeps in-frame sequences only and misses some clones. Where compared with another copy, unresolved V genes explain less than half of these, and the others have no known cause. V and J calls plus clone size are reproduced from that table; the DNA served to infer D and trimming. The sample records about 220,000 clones, 65% to 85% of which are singletons. The ten largest account for 3% of the sample.

Comments on this clone: Its antigen remains undetermined. No quality values exist for individual bases; no much larger clone is one base distant.

This TCR was recovered from a woman in her 30s who had recovered from COVID-19. The V and J segments used are TRBV28 and TRBJ1-1; the D gene cannot be resolved reliably. The specimen sequenced was peripheral blood. The nucleotide sequence is given as TGTGCCAGCAGTTTACCTCAGGTGCCTGAAGCTTTCTTT. It translates to CASSLPQVPEAFF.